This T cell receptor (beta chain) was captured in a study of blood T cell repertoires in COVID-19. The V segment lost 3 bases and the J segment 6 bases; nucleotides outside the gene matches: 2. The CDR3 has 13 residues. Germline assignment: CDR1 SGHRS and CDR2 YFSETQ. The assay was immunoSEQ multiplex PCR, and TCRdb's table has in-frame clones only and misses some. There are roughly 74,000 clones in the sample; around 88% occur only once, and roughly 1% lies in the top ten. The clonotype originates from a woman aged 45 to 65 with acute COVID-19. The V gene is TRBV5-1, the J gene TRBJ2-1; 8 nucleotides agree with TRBD2. The sequenced material came from PBMCs or T cells enriched from blood (not recorded which). The CDR3 DNA reads as TGCGCCAGCAGCTCGGGACTAGTCAATGAGCAGTTCTTC. It specifies CASSSGLVNEQFF.